This T cell receptor beta chain appears in the sequencing data of a study of blood T cell repertoires in COVID-19. Study background: Acute and convalescent COVID-19 samples came from the United States, Italy and Spain. The analysed material was cDNA or gDNA that came from T cells, B-cell-depleted T cells, or PBMCs.

The CDR3 has 13 residues. V was pared by 8 bases and J by 5 bases, with 6 bases of the junction left unmatched. In the source study's methods: Estimates of nucleated cell counts were drawn from the amplification of reference gene primers. The protocol was immunoSEQ multiplex PCR, while the TCRdb copy is restricted to in-frame clones and leaves out a portion. V, J and clone size were drawn from that table, and D and trimming were deduced from the DNA. The sample contains around 100,000 clones, 75% to 90% of which appear only once. This sequence originates from a woman of 80 years or more with acute or convalescent COVID-19. V gene TRBV12-3 or TRBV12-4 combines with J gene TRBJ2-3; TRBD1 aligns across 8 bases. The sample consisted of peripheral blood. The CDR3, as DNA: TGTGCCAGCCGGAGCAGGGGGCTAGATACGCAGTATTTT. Encoded protein: CASRSRGLDTQYF.